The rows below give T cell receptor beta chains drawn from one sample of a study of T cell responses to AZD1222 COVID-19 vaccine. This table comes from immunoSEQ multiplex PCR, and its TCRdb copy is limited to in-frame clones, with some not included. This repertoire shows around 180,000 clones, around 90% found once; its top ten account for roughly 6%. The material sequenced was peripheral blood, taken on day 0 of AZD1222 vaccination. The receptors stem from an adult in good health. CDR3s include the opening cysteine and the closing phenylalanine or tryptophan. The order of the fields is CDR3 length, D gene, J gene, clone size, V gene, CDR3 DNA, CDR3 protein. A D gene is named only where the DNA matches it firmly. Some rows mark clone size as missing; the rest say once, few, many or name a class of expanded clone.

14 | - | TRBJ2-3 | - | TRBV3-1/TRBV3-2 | TGTGCCAGCAGCCCCGGGAGTGGCACAGATACGCAGTATTTT | CASSPGSGTDTQYF
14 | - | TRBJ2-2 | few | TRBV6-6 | TGTGCCAGCAGTTACTCAGGCATCACCGGGGAGCTGTTTTTT | CASSYSGITGELFF
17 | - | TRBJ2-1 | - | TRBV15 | TGTGCCACCAGCAGGAAGAGGGCGGGCGACTCCTACAATGAGCAGTTCTTC | CATSRKRAGDSYNEQFF
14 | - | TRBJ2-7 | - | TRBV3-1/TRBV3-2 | TGTGCCAGCAGCCAAGACTTCAGGACCTACGAGCAGTACTTC | CASSQDFRTYEQYF
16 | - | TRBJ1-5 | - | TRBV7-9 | TGTGCCAGCAGCTTGGGGGAGGGGTACGGCAATCAGCCCCAGCATTTT | CASSLGEGYGNQPQHF
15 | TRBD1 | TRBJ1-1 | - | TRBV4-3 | TGCGCCAGCAGCCAACTGGGACAGCAGAACACTGAAGCTTTCTTT | CASSQLGQQNTEAFF
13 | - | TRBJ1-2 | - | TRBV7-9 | TGTGCCAGCAGCCCACAGCCGGACTATGGCTACACCTTC | CASSPQPDYGYTF
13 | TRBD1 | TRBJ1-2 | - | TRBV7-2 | TGTGCCAGCAGCCGACAGGGATTCGTTGGCTACACCTTC | CASSRQGFVGYTF
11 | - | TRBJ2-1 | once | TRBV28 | TGTGCCAGCAGTTTTCTCTCTGAGCAGTTCTTC | CASSFLSEQFF
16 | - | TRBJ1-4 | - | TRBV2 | TGTGCCAGCAGTGAGGGACAATGGCCAACTAATGAAAAACTGTTTTTT | CASSEGQWPTNEKLFF
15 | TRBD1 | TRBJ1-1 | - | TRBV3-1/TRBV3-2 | TGTGCCAGCAGCGCCCGGGACAGGATGAACACTGAAGCTTTCTTT | CASSARDRMNTEAFF
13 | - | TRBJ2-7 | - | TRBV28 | TGTGCCAGCAGTGAAACAAATGGATACGAGCAGTACTTC | CASSETNGYEQYF
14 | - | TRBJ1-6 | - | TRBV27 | TGTGCCAGCAGCTTCGGCCCGGGGAATTCACCCCTCCACTTT | CASSFGPGNSPLHF
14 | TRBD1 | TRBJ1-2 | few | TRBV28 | TGTGCCAGCAGTGCTGGGGACAGGGGGCTTGGCTACACCTTC | CASSAGDRGLGYTF
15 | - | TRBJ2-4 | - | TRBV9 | TGTGCCAGCAGAGGGGACCGAAGGACCAAAAACATTCAGTACTTC | CASRGDRRTKNIQYF
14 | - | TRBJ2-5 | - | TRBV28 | TGTGCCAGCAGCGCCAGGGGAGGGACGGAGACCCAGTACTTC | CASSARGGTETQYF
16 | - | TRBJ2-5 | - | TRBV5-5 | TGTGCCAGCAGCTTGGCCTCCAGTATAGGGGGAGAGACCCAGTACTTC | CASSLASSIGGETQYF
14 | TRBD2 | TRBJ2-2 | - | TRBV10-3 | TGTGCCACCTCCGGACTAGTCGCTCCCGGGGAGCTGTTTTTT | CATSGLVAPGELFF
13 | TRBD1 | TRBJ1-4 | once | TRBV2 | TGTGCCAGCTCCGGGACAGGGGCTGAAAAACTGTTTTTT | CASSGTGAEKLFF
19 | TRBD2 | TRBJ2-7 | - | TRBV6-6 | TGTGCCAGCAGCCGACCAGCGAGGACTAGCGGGACTTCATTGGGCGAGCAGTACTTC | CASSRPARTSGTSLGEQYF
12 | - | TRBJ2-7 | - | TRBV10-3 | TGTGCCATTGGAGGGGACTCCTACGAGCAGTACTTC | CAIGGDSYEQYF
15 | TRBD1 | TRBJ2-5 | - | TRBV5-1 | TGCGCCAGCACGCGGGACAGGGGAGACGAAGAGACCCAGTACTTC | CASTRDRGDEETQYF
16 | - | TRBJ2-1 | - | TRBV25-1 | TGTGCCAGCAGTGCTTTAAAACAGGGCTCCTACAATGAGCAGTTCTTC | CASSALKQGSYNEQFF
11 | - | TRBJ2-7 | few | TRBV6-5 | TGTGCCAGCAGGGGACTCGTCGAGCAGTACTTC | CASRGLVEQYF
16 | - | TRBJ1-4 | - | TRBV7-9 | TGTGCCAGCAGCTTAGCCGACCTTGCAACTAATGAAAAACTGTTTTTT | CASSLADLATNEKLFF
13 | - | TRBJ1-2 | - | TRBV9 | TGTGCCAGCAGCCTGGAACAGTCCTATGGCTACACCTTC | CASSLEQSYGYTF
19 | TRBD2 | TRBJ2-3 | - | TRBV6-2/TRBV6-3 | TGTGCCAGCAGTTACAGGCCTAGCGGGAGGGCGAGGAACACAGATACGCAGTATTTT | CASSYRPSGRARNTDTQYF
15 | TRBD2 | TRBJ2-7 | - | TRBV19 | TGTGCCAGTAGTATAGCCGGCGGGAGTGTCTACGAGCAGTACTTC | CASSIAGGSVYEQYF
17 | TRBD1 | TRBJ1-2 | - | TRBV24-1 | TGTGCCACCAGTGATCCCTCACAGGGGGCCCCTAACTATGGCTACACCTTC | CATSDPSQGAPNYGYTF
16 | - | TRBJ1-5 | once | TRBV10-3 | TGTGCCATCAGTGCCAACCAACGGGGGGTCGATCAGCCCCAGCATTTT | CAISANQRGVDQPQHF
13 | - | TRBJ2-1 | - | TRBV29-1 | TGCAGCGTTTCCAGGGGAGTTTCCCATGAGCAGTTCTTC | CSVSRGVSHEQFF
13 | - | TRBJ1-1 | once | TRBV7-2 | TGTGCCAGCAGCTTGGGCTTTGACACTGAAGCTTTCTTT | CASSLGFDTEAFF
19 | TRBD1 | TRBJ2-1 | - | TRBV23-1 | TGCGCCAGCAGTCCATTGGGGACAGGGGTGAGGGTAATCTACAATGAGCAGTTCTTC | CASSPLGTGVRVIYNEQFF
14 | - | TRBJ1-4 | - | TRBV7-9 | TGTGCCAGCAGCCCCGACAGCACTAATGAAAAACTGTTTTTT | CASSPDSTNEKLFF
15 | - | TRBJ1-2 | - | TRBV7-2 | TGTGCCAGCAGCTTAGGTATTACGGGACAACGTGGCTACACCTTC | CASSLGITGQRGYTF
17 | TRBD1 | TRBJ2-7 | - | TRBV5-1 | TGCGCCAGCAGCTTGATGCCCCCGGGACAGGGAAGAGCCGAGCAGTACTTC | CASSLMPPGQGRAEQYF
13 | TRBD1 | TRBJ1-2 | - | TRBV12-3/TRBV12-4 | TGTGCCAGCAGTCGGACAGGTTCAAAGGGCTACACCTTC | CASSRTGSKGYTF
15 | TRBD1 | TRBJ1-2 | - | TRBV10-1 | TGCGCCAGCAGTCCAGGGACAGTTTCGCGCTATGGCTACACCTTC | CASSPGTVSRYGYTF
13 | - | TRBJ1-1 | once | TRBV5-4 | TGTGCCAGTCGCCTATGGGATCGCTACGAAGCTTTCTTT | CASRLWDRYEAFF
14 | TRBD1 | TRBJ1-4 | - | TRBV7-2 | TGTGCCAGCAGCTTCACCACAGGGGGGACAAAACTGTTTTTT | CASSFTTGGTKLFF
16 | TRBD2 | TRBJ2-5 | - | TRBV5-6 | TGTGCCAGCAGTGGCGGGGGCGGGGGGGCCCGGGAGACCCAGTACTTC | CASSGGGGGARETQYF
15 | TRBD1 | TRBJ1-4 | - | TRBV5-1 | TGCGCCAGCAGCGGGACAGACGGGCAAGGTGAAAAACTGTTTTTT | CASSGTDGQGEKLFF
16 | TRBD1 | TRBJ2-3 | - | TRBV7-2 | TGTGCCAGCAGCTTACTGGACAGGGCGAGCACAGATACGCAGTATTTT | CASSLLDRASTDTQYF
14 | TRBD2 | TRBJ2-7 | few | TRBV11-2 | TGTGCCAGCAGCTTAGCGGGAGGATCCTACGAGCAGTACTTC | CASSLAGGSYEQYF
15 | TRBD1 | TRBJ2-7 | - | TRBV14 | TGTGCCAGCAGCCAGACCGGGACAGGAGCCTACGAGCAGTACTTC | CASSQTGTGAYEQYF
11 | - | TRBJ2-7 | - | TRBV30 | TGTGCCTGGAGGTTGAGCTACGAGCAGTACTTC | CAWRLSYEQYF
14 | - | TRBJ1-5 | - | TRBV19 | TGTGCCAGTAGTACGGGCCAAAGAGGACAGCCCCAGCATTTT | CASSTGQRGQPQHF
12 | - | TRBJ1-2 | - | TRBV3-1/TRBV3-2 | TGTGCCAGCAGCCAAGAACGCTATGGCTACACCTTC | CASSQERYGYTF